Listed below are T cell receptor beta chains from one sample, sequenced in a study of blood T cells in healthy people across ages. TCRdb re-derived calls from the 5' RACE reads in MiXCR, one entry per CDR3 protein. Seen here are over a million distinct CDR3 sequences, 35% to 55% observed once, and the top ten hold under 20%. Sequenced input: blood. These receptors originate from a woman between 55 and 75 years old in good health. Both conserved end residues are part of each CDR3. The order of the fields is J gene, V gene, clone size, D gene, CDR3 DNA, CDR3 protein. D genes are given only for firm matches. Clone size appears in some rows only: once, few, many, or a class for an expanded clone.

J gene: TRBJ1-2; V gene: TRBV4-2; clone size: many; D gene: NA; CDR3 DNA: TGTGCCAGCAGCCAAGTCGCGACAGATGGCTACACCTTC; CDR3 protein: CASSQVATDGYTF
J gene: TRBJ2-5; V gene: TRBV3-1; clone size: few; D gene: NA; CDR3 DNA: TGTGCCAGCAGCCAAGGGGTAGGGCGGGCGGAGACCCAGTACTTC; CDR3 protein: CASSQGVGRAETQYF
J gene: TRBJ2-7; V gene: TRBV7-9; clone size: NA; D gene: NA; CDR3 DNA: TGTGCCAGCAGCTTGTCGGCTATCCCTTACGAGCAGTACTTC; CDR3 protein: CASSLSAIPYEQYF
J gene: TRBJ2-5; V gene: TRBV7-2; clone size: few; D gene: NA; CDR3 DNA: TGTGCCAGCAGCTTAGGGGCCGAAGAAAGGACCCAGTACTTC; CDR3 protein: CASSLGAEERTQYF
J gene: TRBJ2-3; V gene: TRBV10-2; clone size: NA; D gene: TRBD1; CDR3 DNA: TGCGCCAGCAGTGGGGAAGGGACAGTCACAGATACGCAGTATTTT; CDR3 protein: CASSGEGTVTDTQYF
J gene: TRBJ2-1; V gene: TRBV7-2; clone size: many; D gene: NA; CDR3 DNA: TGTGCCAGCAGCTTAGCGTGGAATACTTACAATGAGCAGTTCTTC; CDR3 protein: CASSLAWNTYNEQFF
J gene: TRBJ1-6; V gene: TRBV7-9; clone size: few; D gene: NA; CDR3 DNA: TGTGCCAGCAGCTTCTTCAAGATTGGCAGGGTTTATTCACCCCTCCACTTT; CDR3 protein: CASSFFKIGRVYSPLHF
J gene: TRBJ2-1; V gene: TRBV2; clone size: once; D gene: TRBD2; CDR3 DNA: TGTGCCATTCGCGCCTCTAGCGGCTCCTACAATGAGCAGTTCTTC; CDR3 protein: CAIRASSGSYNEQFF
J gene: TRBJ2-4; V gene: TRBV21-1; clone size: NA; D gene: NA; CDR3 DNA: TGTGCCAGCAGCACTTTGGCATTAGCCAAAAACATTCAGTACTTC; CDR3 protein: CASSTLALAKNIQYF
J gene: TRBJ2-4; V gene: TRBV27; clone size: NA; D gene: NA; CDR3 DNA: TGTGCCAGCAGTTTATCGGGTAGAGCCAAAAACATTCAGTACTTC; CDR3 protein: CASSLSGRAKNIQYF
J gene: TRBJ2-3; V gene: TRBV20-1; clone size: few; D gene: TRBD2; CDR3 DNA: TGCAGTGCTACCCCCCGTGCCGGGGGGGCCCGGAGGGATACGCAGTATTTT; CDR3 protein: CSATPRAGGARRDTQYF
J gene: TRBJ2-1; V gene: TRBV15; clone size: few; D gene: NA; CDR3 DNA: TGTGCCACCAGCAGGGAGGGGCACAATGAGCAGTTCTTC; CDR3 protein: CATSREGHNEQFF
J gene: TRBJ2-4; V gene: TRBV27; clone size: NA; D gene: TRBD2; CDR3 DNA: TGTGCCAGCAGTTTACGGGTCGTAGCTGGGGGGGTAGCCAAAAACATTCAGTACTTC; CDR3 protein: CASSLRVVAGGVAKNIQYF
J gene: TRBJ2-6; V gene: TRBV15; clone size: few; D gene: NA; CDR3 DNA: TGTGCCACCAGCAGAGAAGGAATGGGCTCTGGGGCCAACGTCCTGACTTTC; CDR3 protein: CATSREGMGSGANVLTF
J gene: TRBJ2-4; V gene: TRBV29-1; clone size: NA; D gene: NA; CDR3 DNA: TGCGCGGGACAGAACCCCAAAAACATTCAGTACTTC; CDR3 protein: CAGQNPKNIQYF
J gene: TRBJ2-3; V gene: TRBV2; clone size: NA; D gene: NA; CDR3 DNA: TGTGCCAGCAGTGGGGAGGCAGGGTTTCAGTATTTT; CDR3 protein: CASSGEAGFQYF
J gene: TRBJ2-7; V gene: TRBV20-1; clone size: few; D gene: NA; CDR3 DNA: TGCAGTGCTAGAGATGAGAGTCCCTACGAGCAGTACTTC; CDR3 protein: CSARDESPYEQYF
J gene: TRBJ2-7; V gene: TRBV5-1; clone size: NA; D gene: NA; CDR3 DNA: TGCGCCAGCAGCTGGGCAGGGAACTCCTACGAGCAGTACTTC; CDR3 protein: CASSWAGNSYEQYF
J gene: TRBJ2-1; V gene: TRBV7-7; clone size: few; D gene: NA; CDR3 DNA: TGTGCCAGCAGTTTAGGACAGCCCTACAATGAGCAGTTCTTC; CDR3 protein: CASSLGQPYNEQFF
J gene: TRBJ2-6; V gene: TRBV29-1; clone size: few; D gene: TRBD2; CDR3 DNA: TGCAGCGTCCTGGGGGGGACTGGGGCCAACGTCCTGACTTTC; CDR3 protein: CSVLGGTGANVLTF
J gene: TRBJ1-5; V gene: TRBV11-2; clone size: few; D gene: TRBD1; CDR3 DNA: TGTGCCAGCAGCCCGGACAGGCCCGATCAGCCCCAGCATTTT; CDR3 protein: CASSPDRPDQPQHF
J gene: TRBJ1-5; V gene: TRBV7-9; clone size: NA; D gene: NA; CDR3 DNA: TGTGCCAGCAGCCCCGAGGGGGGCAGCAATCAGCCCCAGCATTTT; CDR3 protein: CASSPEGGSNQPQHF
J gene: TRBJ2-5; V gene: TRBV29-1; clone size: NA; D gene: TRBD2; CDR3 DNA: TGCAGCGTTACGACTAGCGAAGAGACCCAGTACTTC; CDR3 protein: CSVTTSEETQYF
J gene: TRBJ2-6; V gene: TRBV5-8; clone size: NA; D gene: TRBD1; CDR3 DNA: TGTGCCAGCAGCTTGGTATCCGGGACAGTTTCTGGGGCCAACGTCCTGACTTTC; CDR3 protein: CASSLVSGTVSGANVLTF
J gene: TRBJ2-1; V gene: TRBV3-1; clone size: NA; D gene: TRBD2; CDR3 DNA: TGTGCCAGCAGCCAAGAGGGACTAGCGGGGCCCATGAACAATGAGCAGTTCTTC; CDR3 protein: CASSQEGLAGPMNNEQFF
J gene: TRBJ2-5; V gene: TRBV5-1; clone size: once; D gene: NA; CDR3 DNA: TGCGCCAGCAGCTTGGAGGGAGACAGGTCGGGGACCCAGTACTTC; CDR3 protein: CASSLEGDRSGTQYF
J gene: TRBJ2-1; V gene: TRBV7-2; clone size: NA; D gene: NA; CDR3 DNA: TGTGCCAGCAGCCCGTATTCAGGGCCCTACAATGAGCAGTTCTTC; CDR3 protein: CASSPYSGPYNEQFF
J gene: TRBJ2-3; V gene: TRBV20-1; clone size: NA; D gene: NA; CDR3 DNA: TGCAGTGCTAGAGTAAACGACTTTAGCACAGATACGCAGTATTTT; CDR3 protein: CSARVNDFSTDTQYF
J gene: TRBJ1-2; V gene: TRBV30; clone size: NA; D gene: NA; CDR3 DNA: TGTGCCTGGACATTGGGGCATTTGAACTATGGCTACACCTTC; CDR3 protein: CAWTLGHLNYGYTF
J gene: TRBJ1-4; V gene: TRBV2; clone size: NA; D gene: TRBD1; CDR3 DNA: TGTGCCAGCAGTGAACAGGGGGGGAGTGAAAAACTGTTTTTT; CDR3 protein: CASSEQGGSEKLFF
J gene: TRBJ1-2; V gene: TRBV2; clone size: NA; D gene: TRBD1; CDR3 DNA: TGTGCCAGCAGTCACCTTCGACAGGGAGGGAACTATGGCTACACCTTC; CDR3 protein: CASSHLRQGGNYGYTF
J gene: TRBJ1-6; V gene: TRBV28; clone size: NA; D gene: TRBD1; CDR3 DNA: TGTGCCAGCAGCCGCGGGGACAGGAGGTCACCCCTCCACTTT; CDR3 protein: CASSRGDRRSPLHF
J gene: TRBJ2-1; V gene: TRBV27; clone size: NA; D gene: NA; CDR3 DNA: TGTGCCAGCAGTTTATCCCGCCGAGGGAATGAGCAGTTCTTC; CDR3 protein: CASSLSRRGNEQFF
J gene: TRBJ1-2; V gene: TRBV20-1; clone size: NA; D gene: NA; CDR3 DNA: TGCAGTGCTGAGGGGGATTATGGCTACACCTTC; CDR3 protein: CSAEGDYGYTF
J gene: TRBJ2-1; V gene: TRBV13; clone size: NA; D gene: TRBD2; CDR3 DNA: TGTGCCAGCAGCTTGGGCGGGAGGGCGAGAGGTGAGCAGTTCTTC; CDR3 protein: CASSLGGRARGEQFF
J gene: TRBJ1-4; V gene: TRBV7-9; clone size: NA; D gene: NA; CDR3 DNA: TGTGCCAGCAGCCCAGCGTGGGCTACGGGTGAAAAACTGTTTTTT; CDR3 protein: CASSPAWATGEKLFF
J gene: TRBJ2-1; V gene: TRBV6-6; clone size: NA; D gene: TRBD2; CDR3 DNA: TGTGCCAGCGGAACTAGCGGTTATACCTACAATGAGCAGTTCTTC; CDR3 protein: CASGTSGYTYNEQFF
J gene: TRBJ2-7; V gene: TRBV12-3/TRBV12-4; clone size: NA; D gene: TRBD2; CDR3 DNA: TGTGCCAGCAGTTTTAGGACTAGCGGGATATCCTACGAGCAGTACTTC; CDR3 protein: CASSFRTSGISYEQYF
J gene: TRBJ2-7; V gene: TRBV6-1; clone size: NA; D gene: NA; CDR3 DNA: TGTGCCAGCAGTGACGGGATTAGCTCCTACGAGCAGTACTTC; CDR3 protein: CASSDGISSYEQYF